This TCR beta chain is drawn from a study of cytomegalovirus exposure and HLA in healthy donors. At the level of the study: It was reported in a later analysis that the same platform had been used for the 120 validation repertoires as for the approximately 730 first-cohort repertoires.

Note on this clone: Its antigen is unidentified.

TCRdb's table, derived via immunoSEQ multiplex PCR, lists solely in-frame clones and lacks some. The table includes some 240,000 clones, approximately 87% detected once. The study's findings and limits: The study designated roughly 160 TCR beta chains cytomegalovirus-associated. According to a subsequent analysis, TCR clusters identified in the first cohort showed a tendency to co-occur across the 120 or so validation repertoires.

The V end lost 5 bases, the J end lost 5 bases, and 18 bases lay between the germline ends. This CDR3 is 15 amino acids long. In germline, CDR1 is MNHNS, CDR2 SASEGT. This TCR was sampled from a woman aged 18-35 years in good health and CMV-seronegative. The chain carries TRBV6-1 and TRBJ1-1; D perhaps matches TRBD1 (6 bases). Sequenced sample: PBMCs. CDR3 nucleotides: TGTGCCAGCAGTCCCTACTTGGACAGAGGGACTGAAGCTTTCTTT. Protein product: CASSPYLDRGTEAFF.